The next 5 T cell receptor beta chains were all read from a single sample in a study of cytomegalovirus exposure and HLA in healthy donors (dated by TCRdb to the late 2010s). Library method: the immunoSEQ multiplex PCR assay. For the multiplex PCR, a mixture combining 60 forward primers for TCR Vbeta segments and 13 reverse primers for TCR Jbeta segments was used. TCRdb's version of the immuneACCESS table is confined to in-frame rearrangements and falls short of the full clone set. An unresolved V gene accounts for under half of the shortfall where checked; the remainder is of unknown origin. The sample yields about 150,000 clones; roughly three quarters were counted once. 2.5% to 3.5% of the sample goes to the ten largest clones. What was sequenced was PBMCs. The receptors were sampled from a male donor in good health and CMV-seronegative.

V is TRBV7-2 and J is TRBJ1-1; TRBD1 might be the D (5 bases). The V end lost 2 bases, the J end lost 3 bases, and 13 bases lay between the germline ends. This CDR3 has 15 amino acids. CDR1 is SGHTA and CDR2 is FQGNSA in the germline V gene. This CDR3 reads CASSLSRQGYTEAFF. CDR3 bases: TGTGCCAGCAGCTTATCCAGGCAGGGATACACTGAAGCTTTCTTT.

Regarding this clone: Mismatch with germline at one junction end may stem from a read error. This chain joins TRBV7-9 and TRBJ1-1, with 9 nucleotides matching TRBD1. There are 15 residues in the CDR3. The germline gives CDR1 SEHNR, CDR2 FQNEAQ (reference sequence). CDR3 protein: CSSSPWTGEITEAFF. As DNA, the CDR3 is TGTTCCAGCAGCCCGTGGACAGGGGAGATTACTGAAGCTTTCTTT.

This rearrangement joins TRBV7-9 to TRBJ1-1; D ambiguous. V dropped 0 bases and J dropped 0 bases, with 8 bases sitting between them. The CDR3 loop spans 15 amino acids. Germline V gene lookup returns CDR1 SEHNR and CDR2 FQNEAQ (reference sequence). The CDR3 sequence: CASSLAPRMNTEAFF. The CDR3 DNA is TGTGCCAGCAGCTTAGCCCCCAGGATGAACACTGAAGCTTTCTTT.

V is TRBV28 and J is TRBJ1-2; unclear D gene. The length of the CDR3 is 14 residues. The germline V gene encodes CDR1 MDHEN and CDR2 SYDVKM. V gave up 3 bases and J gave up 0 bases, with 8 bases separating them. This CDR3 reads CASSFGGSNYGYTF. CDR3 coding DNA: TGTGCCAGCAGTTTCGGAGGGTCTAACTATGGCTACACCTTC.

The genes are TRBV6-5 and TRBJ2-3; a possible D gene is TRBD1 (6 bases). Trimming cost V 8 bases and J 6 bases, with 9 bases left between them. Germline V gene lookup returns CDR1 MNHEY and CDR2 SVGAGI. The CDR3 extends over 11 amino acids. CDR3 protein: CASHRGDTQYF. The DNA for the CDR3 is TGTGCCAGCCATAGGGGGGATACGCAGTATTTT.